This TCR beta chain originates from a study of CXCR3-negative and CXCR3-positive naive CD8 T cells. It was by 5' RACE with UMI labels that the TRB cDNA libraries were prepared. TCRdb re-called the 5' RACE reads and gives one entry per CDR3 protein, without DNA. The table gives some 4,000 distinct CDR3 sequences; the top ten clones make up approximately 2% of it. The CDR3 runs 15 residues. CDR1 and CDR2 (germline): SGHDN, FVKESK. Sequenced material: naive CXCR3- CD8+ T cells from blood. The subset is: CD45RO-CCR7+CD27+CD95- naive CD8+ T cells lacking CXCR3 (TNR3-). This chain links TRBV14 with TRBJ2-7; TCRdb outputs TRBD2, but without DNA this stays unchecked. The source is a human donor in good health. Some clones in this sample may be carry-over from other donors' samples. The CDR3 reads CASSQDMQRSYEQYF.